This T cell receptor (beta chain) was profiled in a study of cytomegalovirus exposure and HLA in healthy donors. The CDR3 is 13 residues long. The V gene's germline CDR1 is KGHSH and CDR2 LQKENI. V was clipped by 3 bases and J by 2 bases, with 7 bases between them. This clone was seen more than once but under ten times. Primers for the PCR totalled 60 Vbeta and 13 Jbeta. The protocol was immunoSEQ multiplex PCR, while the TCRdb copy is restricted to in-frame clones and leaves out a portion. The data contain approximately 160,000 clones, roughly 85% of them singletons. J is TRBJ1-2 and V is TRBV18; D uncertain. The receptor's source is a man aged 18 to 30 in good health and CMV-seropositive. The sequenced material came from PBMCs. In nucleotides, the CDR3 is TGTGCCAGCTCACCTTCTATCAACTATGGCTACACCTTC. This codes for CASSPSINYGYTF.